These T cell receptor beta chains were read from a single sample in a study of sequential checkpoint blockade in melanoma. Profiling relied on immunoSEQ multiplex PCR, and the TCRdb table lists in-frame clones only, not all of them. The sample holds roughly 14,000 clones, 77% seen once. This sample comprised CD8+ T cells sorted from blood (inferred from file names), obtained from a patient given nivolumab and ipilimumab in sequence. These TCRs come from a human donor with melanoma. CDR3s include the opening cysteine and the closing phenylalanine or tryptophan. Each record gives: J gene, clone size, V gene, CDR3 protein. For some rows the clone size is stated as once, few or many, or as a class when expanded; others skip it.

TRBJ1-1	.	TRBV4-1	CASSLSGQGPNTEAFF
TRBJ2-1	.	TRBV19	CASSISPALYNEQFF
TRBJ2-7	few	TRBV5-4	CASSLTGGRDEQYF
TRBJ2-2	.	TRBV9	CASSVGGSGGGDTGELFF
TRBJ1-2	.	TRBV6-1	CASSEDRAANYGYTF
TRBJ2-2	.	TRBV5-4	CASSQGLAGNTGELFF
TRBJ2-7	.	TRBV12-5	CASGLALGTGVDEQYF
TRBJ2-7	.	TRBV28	CATELAGVHEQYF
TRBJ2-7	.	TRBV15	CATSSTGGNEQYF
TRBJ2-7	.	TRBV11-2	CASSPHPSYEQYF
TRBJ2-7	once	TRBV9	CASLGRHYEQYF
TRBJ2-5	.	TRBV4-1	CASSQDKVAGYQETQYF
TRBJ1-1	.	TRBV27	CASSLWEQGAKNTEAFF
TRBJ2-7	.	TRBV27	CASSSGTGASEQYF
TRBJ2-1	.	TRBV9	CASSPPDRGYNEQFF
TRBJ2-7	once	TRBV19	CASKLQGGAYEQYF
TRBJ1-1	.	TRBV6-1	CASSIQGDNTEAFF
TRBJ2-7	.	TRBV7-2	CASSFLDRTYEQYF
TRBJ1-2	.	TRBV2	CASSAWGQGYYGYTF
TRBJ2-3	once	TRBV6-6	CASSPSRLDTQYF
TRBJ2-5	.	TRBV5-6	CASSLGGFKETQYF
TRBJ2-7	.	TRBV29-1	CSVEGRTSESRSYEQYF
TRBJ2-1	few	TRBV4-3	CASSQEASGTSYNEQFF
TRBJ2-7	.	TRBV9	CASSGLAGLDEQYF
TRBJ2-7	.	TRBV7-2	CASSLTSGTGYF
TRBJ2-1	.	TRBV9	CASSVAPGLVLNEQFF
TRBJ2-1	.	TRBV7-8	CASSLGWLAGSIGDEQFF